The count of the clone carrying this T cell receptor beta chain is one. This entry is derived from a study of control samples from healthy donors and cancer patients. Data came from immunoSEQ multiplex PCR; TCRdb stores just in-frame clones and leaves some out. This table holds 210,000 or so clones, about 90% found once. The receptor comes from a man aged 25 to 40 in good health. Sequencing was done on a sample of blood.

CDR3 protein: CASSPPQADRRGAKNIQYF. CDR3 sequence (DNA): TGCGCCAGCAGCCCCCCACAAGCAGACCGGCGCGGGGCCAAAAACATTCAGTACTTC. The V gene is TRBV5-1, the J gene TRBJ2-4, with a possible D match to TRBD2 (5 bases). Trimming removed 4 bases at V and 1 base at J, with 24 bases between. CDR3 length: 19 residues. Looked up from germline, CDR1 is SGHRS and CDR2 is YFSETQ.